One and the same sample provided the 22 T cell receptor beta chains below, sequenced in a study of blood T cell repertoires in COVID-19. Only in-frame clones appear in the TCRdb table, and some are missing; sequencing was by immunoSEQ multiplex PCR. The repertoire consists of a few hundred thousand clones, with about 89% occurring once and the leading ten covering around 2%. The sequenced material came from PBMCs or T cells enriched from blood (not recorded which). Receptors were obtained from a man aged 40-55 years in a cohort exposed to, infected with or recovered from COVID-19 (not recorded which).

The CDR3 bases are TGTGCCAGTAGTCGCCCCCAGGCCTACTATGGCTACACCTTC. This sequence encodes CASSRPQAYYGYTF. The chain carries TRBV19 and TRBJ1-2; unclear D gene. Germline V CDR1 and CDR2: LNHDA, SQIVND (reference sequence). The CDR3 sequence is 14 residues long. The V end lost 5 bases, the J end lost 3 bases, and 13 bases lay between the germline ends.

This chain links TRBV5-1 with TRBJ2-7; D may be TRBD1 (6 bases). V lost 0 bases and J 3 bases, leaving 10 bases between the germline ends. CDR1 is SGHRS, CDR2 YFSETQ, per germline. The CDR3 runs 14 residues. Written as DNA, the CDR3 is TGCGCCAGCAGCTTGGTGGACAGTCACTACGAGCAGTACTTC. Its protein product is CASSLVDSHYEQYF.

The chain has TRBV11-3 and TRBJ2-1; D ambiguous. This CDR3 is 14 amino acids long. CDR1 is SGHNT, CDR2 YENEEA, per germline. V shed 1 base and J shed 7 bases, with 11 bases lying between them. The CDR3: CASSLGRSMNEQFF. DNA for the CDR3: TGTGCCAGCAGCTTAGGCCGGTCTATGAATGAGCAGTTCTTC.

This CDR3 is CASSLGYGALTPYEQYF. The CDR3 DNA follows: TGTGCCAGCAGTTTAGGATATGGGGCCTTAACACCCTACGAGCAGTACTTC. The chain joins TRBV28 to TRBJ2-7; tentative D call: TRBD1 (5 bases). V lost 2 bases and J lost 2, with 19 bases in between. The CDR3 consists of 17 residues. Germline V lookup: CDR1 MDHEN, CDR2 SYDVKM.

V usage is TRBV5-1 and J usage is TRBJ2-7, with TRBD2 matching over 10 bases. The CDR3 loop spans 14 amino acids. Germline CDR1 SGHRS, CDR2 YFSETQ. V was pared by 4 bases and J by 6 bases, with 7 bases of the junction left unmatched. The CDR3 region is CASSPAGGESEQYF. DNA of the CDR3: TGCGCCAGCAGCCCAGCGGGAGGGGAGAGCGAGCAGTACTTC.

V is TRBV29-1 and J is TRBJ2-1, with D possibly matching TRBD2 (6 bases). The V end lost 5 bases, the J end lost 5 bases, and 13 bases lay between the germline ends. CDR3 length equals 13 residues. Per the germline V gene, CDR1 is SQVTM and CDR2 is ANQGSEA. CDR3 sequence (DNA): TGCAGCGTTTGCAGGACTAACAACAATGAGCAGTTCTTC. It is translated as CSVCRTNNNEQFF.

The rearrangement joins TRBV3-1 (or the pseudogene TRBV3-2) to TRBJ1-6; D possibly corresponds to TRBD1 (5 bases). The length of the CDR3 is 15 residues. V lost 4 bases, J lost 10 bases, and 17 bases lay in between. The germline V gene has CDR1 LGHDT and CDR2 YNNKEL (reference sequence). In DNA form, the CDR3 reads TGTGCCAGCAGCCCTGGAGAGGGACTGTGGTCACCCCTCCACTTT. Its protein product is CASSPGEGLWSPLHF.

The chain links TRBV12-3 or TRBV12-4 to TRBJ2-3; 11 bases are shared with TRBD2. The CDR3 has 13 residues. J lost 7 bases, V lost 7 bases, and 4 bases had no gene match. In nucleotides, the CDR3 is TGTGCCAGCACATCTAGCGGGAGGAATACGCAGTATTTT. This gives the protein CASTSSGRNTQYF.

DNA for the CDR3: TGTGCCAGGGTGGACCGGAGGACAGATACGCAGTATTTT. Its protein product is CARVDRRTDTQYF. This chain connects TRBV6-4 to TRBJ2-3; perhaps TRBD2 as D (5 bases). Germline CDR1 MRHNA, CDR2 SNTAGT. Trimming took 9 bases from V and 3 from J, leaving 13 bases between them. This CDR3 comprises 13 residues.

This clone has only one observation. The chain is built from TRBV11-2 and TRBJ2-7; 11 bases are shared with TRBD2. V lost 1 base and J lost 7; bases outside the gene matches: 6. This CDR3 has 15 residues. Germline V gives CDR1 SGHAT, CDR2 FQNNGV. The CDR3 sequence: CASSLVAGGPGEQYF. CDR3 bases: TGTGCCAGCAGCTTAGTAGCGGGAGGGCCTGGGGAGCAGTACTTC.

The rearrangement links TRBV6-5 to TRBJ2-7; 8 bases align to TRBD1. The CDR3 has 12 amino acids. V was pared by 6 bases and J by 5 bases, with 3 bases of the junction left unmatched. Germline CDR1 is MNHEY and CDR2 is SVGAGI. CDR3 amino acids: CASRTGVHEQYF. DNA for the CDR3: TGTGCCAGCAGGACAGGGGTCCACGAGCAGTACTTC.

The CDR3 DNA reads TGTGCCAGCAGCCAAGACGAGACTAGCGGGCAAGAGACCCAGTACTTC. Protein: CASSQDETSGQETQYF. This sequence joins TRBV4-2 and TRBJ2-5; 10 bases map to TRBD2. From germline, CDR1 is LGHNA and CDR2 YNFKEQ. The CDR3 contains 16 residues. V trimming: 0 bases; J trimming: 2 bases; junction bases outside the gene matches: 3.

CDR3: CASSLDYRSTGELFF. Here the CDR3 DNA reads TGTGCCAGCAGCTTGGACTACAGAAGTACCGGGGAGCTGTTTTTT. This chain connects TRBV7-3 to TRBJ2-2; tentatively, D is TRBD2 (6 bases). V was shortened by 3 bases and J by 5 bases, with 13 bases between the two germline ends. The CDR3 is 15 amino acids. Germline V lookup: CDR1 SGHTA, CDR2 FQGTGA.

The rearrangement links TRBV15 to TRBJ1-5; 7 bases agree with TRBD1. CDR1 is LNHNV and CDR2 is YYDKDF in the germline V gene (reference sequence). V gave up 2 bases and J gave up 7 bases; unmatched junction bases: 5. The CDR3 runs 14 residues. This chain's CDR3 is CATSRTGDRQPQHF. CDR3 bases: TGTGCCACCAGCAGAACAGGGGATAGACAGCCCCAGCATTTT.

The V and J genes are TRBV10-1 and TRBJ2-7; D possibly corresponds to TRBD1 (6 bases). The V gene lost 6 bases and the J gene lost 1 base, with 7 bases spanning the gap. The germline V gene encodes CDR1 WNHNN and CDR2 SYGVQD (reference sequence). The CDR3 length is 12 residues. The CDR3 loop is CASRQGSYEQYF. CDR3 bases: TGCGCCAGCAGACAGGGATCCTACGAGCAGTACTTC.

The CDR3 sequence is CASSLDIQYEQYF. The CDR3 DNA reads as TGTGCCAGCTCTCTCGACATCCAATACGAGCAGTACTTC. V is TRBV18 and J is TRBJ2-7; D unclear. CDR1 and CDR2 from the germline V gene are KGHSH and LQKENI. The V end was cut by 6 bases, the J end by 4 bases, with 13 bases between. CDR3 length: 13 amino acids.

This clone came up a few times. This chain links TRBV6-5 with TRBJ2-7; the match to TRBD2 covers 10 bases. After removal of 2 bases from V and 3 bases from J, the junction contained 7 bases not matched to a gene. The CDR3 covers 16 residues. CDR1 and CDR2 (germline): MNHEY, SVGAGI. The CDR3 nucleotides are TGTGCCAGCAGTTACCTTCCAGCGGGAGGGCTCTACGAGCAGTACTTC. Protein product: CASSYLPAGGLYEQYF.

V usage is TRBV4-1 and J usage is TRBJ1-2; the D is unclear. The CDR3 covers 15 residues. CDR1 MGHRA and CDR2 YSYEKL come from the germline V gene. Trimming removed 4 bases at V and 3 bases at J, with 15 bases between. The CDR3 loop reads CASSRVGRGDYGYTF. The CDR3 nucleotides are TGCGCCAGCAGCCGCGTTGGGCGGGGAGACTATGGCTACACCTTC.

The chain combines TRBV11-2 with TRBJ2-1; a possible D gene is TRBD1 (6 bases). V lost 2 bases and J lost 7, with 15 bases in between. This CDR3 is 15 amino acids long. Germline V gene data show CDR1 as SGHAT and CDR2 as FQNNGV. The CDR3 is CASSLYREVWNEQFF. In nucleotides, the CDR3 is TGTGCCAGCAGCTTATACAGGGAAGTTTGGAATGAGCAGTTCTTC.

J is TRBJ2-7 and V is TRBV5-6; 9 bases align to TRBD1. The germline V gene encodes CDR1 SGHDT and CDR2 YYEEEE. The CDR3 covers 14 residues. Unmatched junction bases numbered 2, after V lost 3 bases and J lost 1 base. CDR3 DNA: TGTGCCAGCAGCTGGGGGACAGGGTCCTACGAGCAGTACTTC. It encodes CASSWGTGSYEQYF.

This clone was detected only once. Here the CDR3 reads CASRDFSLYNSPLHF. The CDR3 DNA sequence: TGTGCCAGCAGGGACTTCTCTCTATATAATTCACCCCTCCACTTT. This chain links TRBV25-1 with TRBJ1-6; D remains ambiguous. Trimming shortened V by 6 bases and J by 4 bases, and 13 bases separated the two germline ends. This CDR3 has 15 amino acids. Germline V gene lookup returns CDR1 MGHDK and CDR2 SYGVNS. Supplemented by reference TRBV25-1 and TRBJ1-6, the full variable domain reads EADIYQTPRYLVIGTGKKITLECSQTMGHDKMYWYQQDPGMELHLIHYSYGVNSTEKGDLSSESTVSRIRTEHFPLTLESARPSHTSQYLCASRDFSLYNSPLHFGNGTRLTVT.

The CDR3 coding sequence is TGTGCCAGTAGTATTATGCTAGCGGGAGGTATTGAGCAGTTCTTC. This encodes CASSIMLAGGIEQFF. V and J are TRBV19 and TRBJ2-1; 11 bases are shared with TRBD2. From germline, CDR1 is LNHDA and CDR2 SQIVND (reference sequence). The CDR3 contains 15 residues. V shed 3 bases, J shed 9 bases, and the junction held 7 bases outside the gene matches.